This T cell receptor (beta chain) is from a study of Graves' ophthalmopathy and Graves' hyperthyroidism. The CDR3 is 14 residues long. The junction had 4 bases not matched to a gene; V was cut back by 2 bases and J by 3 bases. Germline assignment: CDR1 SGHRS and CDR2 YFSETQ. This clonotype was seen ten or more times. As yet, its antigen is unknown. Findings and limits, study-wide: The majority of expanded thyroid clonotypes above 0.001 frequency also occurred in blood.

From RNA, the CDR3 regions of TCR beta chains were amplified and sequenced. HTBI primers served in a first-round RT-PCR, which a second-round multiplex PCR followed. TCRdb re-analysed the multiplex PCR reads in MiXCR, keeping a single row per CDR3 protein. Of about 210,000 distinct CDR3 sequences in the sample, around 30% were seen once. Sequenced sample: peripheral blood. The TCR originated in a man between 50 and 59 years old with Graves' ophthalmopathy. The chain has TRBV5-1 and TRBJ2-5; 7 bases agree with TRBD1. The CDR3 nucleotides are TGCGCCAGCAGCTTTTTCGGGACAGAAGAGACCCAGTACTTC. Translating gives CASSFFGTEETQYF. The whole variable domain, filled in from reference TRBV5-1 and TRBJ2-5, reads KAGVTQTPRYLIKTRGQQVTLSCSPISGHRSVSWYQQTPGQGLQFLFEYFSETQRNKGNFPGRFSGRQFSNSRSEMNVSTLELGDSALYLCASSFFGTEETQYFGPGTRLLVL.